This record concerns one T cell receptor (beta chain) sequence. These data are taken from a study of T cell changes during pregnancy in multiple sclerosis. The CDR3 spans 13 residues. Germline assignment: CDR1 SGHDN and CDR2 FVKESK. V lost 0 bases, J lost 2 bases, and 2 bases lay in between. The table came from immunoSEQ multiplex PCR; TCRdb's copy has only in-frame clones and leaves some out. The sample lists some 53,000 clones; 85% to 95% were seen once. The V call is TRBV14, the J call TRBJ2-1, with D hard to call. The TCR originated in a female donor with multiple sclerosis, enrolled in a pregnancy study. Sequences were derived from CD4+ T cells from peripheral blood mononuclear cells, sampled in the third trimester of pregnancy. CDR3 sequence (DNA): TGTGCCAGCAGCCAAGATACCTACAATGAGCAGTTCTTC. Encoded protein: CASSQDTYNEQFF. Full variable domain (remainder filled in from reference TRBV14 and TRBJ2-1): EAGVTQFPSHSVIEKGQTVTLRCDPISGHDNLYWYRRVMGKEIKFLLHFVKESKQDESGMPNNRFLAERTGGTYSTLKVQPAELEDSGVYFCASSQDTYNEQFFGPGTRLTVL.